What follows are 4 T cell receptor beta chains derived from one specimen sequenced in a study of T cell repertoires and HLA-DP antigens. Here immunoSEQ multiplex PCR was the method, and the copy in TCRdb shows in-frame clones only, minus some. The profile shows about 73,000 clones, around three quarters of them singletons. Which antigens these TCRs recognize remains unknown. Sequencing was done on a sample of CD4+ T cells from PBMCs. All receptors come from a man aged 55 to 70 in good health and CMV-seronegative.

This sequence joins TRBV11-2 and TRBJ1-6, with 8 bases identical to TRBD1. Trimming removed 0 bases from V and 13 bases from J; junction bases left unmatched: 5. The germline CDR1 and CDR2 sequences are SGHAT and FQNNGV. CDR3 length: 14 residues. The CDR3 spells CASSLETGDLPLHF. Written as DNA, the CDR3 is TGTGCCAGCAGCTTAGAGACAGGGGACCTCCCCCTCCACTTT.

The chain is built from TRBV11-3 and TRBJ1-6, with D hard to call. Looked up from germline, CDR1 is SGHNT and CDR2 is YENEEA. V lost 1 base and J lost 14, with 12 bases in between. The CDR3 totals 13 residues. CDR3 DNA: TGTGCCAGCAGCTTAGGGCCGGACCACACCCTCCACTTT. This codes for CASSLGPDHTLHF.

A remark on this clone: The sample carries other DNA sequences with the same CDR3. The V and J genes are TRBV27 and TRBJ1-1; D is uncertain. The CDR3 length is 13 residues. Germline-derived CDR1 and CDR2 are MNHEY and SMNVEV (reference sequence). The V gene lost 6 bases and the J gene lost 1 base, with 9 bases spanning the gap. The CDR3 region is CASSLRRNTEAFF. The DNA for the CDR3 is TGTGCCAGCAGCCTTCGGCGGAACACTGAAGCTTTCTTT.

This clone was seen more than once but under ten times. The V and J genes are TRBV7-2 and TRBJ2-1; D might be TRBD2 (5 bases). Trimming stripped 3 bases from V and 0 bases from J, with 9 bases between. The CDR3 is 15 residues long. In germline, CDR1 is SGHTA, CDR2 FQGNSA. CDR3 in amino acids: CASSLGAHSYNEQFF. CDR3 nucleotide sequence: TGTGCCAGCAGCTTGGGAGCCCACTCCTACAATGAGCAGTTCTTC.